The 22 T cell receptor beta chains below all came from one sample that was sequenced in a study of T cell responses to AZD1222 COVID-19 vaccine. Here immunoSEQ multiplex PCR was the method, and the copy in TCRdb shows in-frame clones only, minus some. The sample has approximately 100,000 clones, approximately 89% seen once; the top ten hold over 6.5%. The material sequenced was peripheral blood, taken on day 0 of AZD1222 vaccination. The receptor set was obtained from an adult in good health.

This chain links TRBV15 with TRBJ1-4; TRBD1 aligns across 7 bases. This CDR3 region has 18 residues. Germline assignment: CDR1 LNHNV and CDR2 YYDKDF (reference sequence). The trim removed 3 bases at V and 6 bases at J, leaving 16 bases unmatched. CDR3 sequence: CATSSDGGDREEYEKLFF. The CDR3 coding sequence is TGTGCCACCAGCAGCGACGGCGGCGACAGGGAGGAGTATGAAAAACTGTTTTTT. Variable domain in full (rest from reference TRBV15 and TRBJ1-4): DAMVIQNPRYQVTQFGKPVTLSCSQTLNHNVMYWYQQKSSQAPKLLFHYYDKDFNNEADTPDNFQSRRPNTSFCFLDIRSPGLGDTAMYLCATSSDGGDREEYEKLFFGSGTQLSVL.

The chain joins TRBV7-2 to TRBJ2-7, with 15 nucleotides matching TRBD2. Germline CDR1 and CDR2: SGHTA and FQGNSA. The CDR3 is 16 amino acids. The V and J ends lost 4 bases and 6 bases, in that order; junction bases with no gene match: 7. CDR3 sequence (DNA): TGTGCCAGCAGCTACCGGACTAGCGGGAGGGCAGGCGAGCAGTACTTC. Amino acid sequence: CASSYRTSGRAGEQYF.

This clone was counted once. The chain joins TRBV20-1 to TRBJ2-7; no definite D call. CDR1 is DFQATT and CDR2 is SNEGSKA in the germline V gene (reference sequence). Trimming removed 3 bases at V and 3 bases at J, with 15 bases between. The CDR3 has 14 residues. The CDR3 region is CSASQPRLHYEQYF. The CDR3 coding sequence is TGCAGTGCTAGTCAACCCCGGTTACACTACGAGCAGTACTTC.

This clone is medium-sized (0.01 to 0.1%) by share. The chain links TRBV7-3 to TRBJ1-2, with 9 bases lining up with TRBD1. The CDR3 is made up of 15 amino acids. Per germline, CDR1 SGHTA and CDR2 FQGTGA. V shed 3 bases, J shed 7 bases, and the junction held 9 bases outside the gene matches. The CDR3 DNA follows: TGTGCCAGCAGCTTGGGCCCGACAGGGGGAGGTGGCTACACCTTC. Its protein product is CASSLGPTGGGGYTF. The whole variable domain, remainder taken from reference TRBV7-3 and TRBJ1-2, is GAGVSQTPSNKVTEKGKYVELRCDPISGHTALYWYRQSLGQGPEFLIYFQGTGAADDSGLPNDRFFAVRPEGSVSTLKIQRTERGDSAVYLCASSLGPTGGGGYTFGSGTRLTVV.

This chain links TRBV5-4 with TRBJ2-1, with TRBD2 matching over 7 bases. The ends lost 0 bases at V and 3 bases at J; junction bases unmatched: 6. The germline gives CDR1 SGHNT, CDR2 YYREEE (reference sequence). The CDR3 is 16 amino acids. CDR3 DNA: TGTGCCAGCAGCTTGGGGGTTAGCGGGTTCTACAATGAGCAGTTCTTC. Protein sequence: CASSLGVSGFYNEQFF.

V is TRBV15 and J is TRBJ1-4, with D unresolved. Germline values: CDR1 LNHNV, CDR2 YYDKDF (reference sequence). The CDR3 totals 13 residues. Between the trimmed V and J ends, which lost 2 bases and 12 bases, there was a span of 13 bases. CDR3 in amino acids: CATSRSEPEELFF. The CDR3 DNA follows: TGTGCCACCAGCAGATCGGAGCCAGAGGAACTGTTTTTT.

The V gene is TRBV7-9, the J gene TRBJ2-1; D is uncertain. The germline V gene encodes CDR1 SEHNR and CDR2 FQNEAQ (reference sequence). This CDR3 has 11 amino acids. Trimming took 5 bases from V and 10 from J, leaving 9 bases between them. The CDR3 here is CASSPTVEQFF. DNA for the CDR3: TGTGCCAGCAGCCCAACAGTAGAGCAGTTCTTC.

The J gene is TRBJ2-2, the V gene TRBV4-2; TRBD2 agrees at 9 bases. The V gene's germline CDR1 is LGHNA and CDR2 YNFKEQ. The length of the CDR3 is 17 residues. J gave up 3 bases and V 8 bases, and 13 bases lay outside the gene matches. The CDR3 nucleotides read TGTGCCAGCGGGGCCCGGGGCGGGGGGGCGGACACCGGGGAGCTGTTTTTT. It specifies CASGARGGGADTGELFF.

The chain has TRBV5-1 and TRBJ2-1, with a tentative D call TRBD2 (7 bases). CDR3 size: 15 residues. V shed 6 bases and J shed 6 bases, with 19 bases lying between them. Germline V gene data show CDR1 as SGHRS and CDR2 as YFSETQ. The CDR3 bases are TGCGCCAGCAATAGACAGGCGGGGGTCTCCAATGAGCAGTTCTTC. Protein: CASNRQAGVSNEQFF.

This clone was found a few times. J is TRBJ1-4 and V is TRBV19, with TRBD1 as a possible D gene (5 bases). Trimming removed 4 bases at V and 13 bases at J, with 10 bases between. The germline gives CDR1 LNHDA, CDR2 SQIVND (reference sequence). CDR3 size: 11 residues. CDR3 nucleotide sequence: TGTGCCAGTAGTAAGGGGTCCGGACTGTTTTTT. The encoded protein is CASSKGSGLFF.

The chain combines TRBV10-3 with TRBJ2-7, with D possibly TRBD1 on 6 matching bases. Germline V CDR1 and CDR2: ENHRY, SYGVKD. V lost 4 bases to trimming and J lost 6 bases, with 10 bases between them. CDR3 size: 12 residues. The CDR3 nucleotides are TGTGCCATCAGTGTACAGGGTCGCGAGCAGTACTTC. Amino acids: CAISVQGREQYF.

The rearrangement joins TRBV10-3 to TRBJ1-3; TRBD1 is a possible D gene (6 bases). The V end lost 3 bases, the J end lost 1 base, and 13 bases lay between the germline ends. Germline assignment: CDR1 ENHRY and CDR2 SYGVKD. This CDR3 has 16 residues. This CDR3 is CAISDGGQRSGNTIYF. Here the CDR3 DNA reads TGTGCCATCAGTGATGGGGGGCAGAGATCTGGAAACACCATATATTTT.

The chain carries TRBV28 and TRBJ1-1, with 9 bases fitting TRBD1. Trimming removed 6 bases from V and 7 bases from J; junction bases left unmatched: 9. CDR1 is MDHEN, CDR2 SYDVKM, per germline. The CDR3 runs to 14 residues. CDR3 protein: CASRGTGIWNEAFF. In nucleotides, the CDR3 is TGTGCCAGCAGGGGGACAGGGATCTGGAATGAAGCTTTCTTT.

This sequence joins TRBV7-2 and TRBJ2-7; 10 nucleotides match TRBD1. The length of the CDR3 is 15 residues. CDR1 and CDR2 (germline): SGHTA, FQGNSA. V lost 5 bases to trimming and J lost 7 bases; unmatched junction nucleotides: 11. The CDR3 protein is CASSLRQGAVREQYF. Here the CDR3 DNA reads TGTGCCAGCAGCCTCCGACAGGGGGCCGTTCGGGAGCAGTACTTC. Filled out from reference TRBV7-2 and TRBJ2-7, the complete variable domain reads GAGVSQSPSNKVTEKGKDVELRCDPISGHTALYWYRQSLGQGLEFLIYFQGNSAPDKSGLPSDRFSAERTGGSVSTLTIQRTQQEDSAVYLCASSLRQGAVREQYFGPGTRLTVT.

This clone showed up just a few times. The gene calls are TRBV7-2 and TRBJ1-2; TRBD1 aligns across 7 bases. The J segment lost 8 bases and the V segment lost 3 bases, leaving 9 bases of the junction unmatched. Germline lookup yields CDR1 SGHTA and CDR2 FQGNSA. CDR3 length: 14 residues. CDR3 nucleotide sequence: TGTGCCAGCAGCTTCGACCGACAGGGAAGAGGCTACACCTTC. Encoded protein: CASSFDRQGRGYTF.

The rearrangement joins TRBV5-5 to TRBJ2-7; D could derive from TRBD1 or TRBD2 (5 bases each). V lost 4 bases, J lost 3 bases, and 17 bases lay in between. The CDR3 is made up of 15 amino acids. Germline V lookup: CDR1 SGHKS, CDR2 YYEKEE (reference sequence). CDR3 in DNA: TGTGCCAGCAGCCCTCGAGGGGCGCAGGGCTACGAGCAGTACTTC. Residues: CASSPRGAQGYEQYF.

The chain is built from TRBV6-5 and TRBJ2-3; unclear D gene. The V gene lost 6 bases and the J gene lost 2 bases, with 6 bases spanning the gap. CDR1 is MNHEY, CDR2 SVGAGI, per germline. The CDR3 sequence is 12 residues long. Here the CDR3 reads CASRTFTDTQYF. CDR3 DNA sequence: TGTGCCAGCAGGACCTTCACAGATACGCAGTATTTT.

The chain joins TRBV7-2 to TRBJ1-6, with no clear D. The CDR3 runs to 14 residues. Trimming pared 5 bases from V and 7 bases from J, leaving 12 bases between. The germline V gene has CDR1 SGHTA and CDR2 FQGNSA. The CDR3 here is CASSDFAGNSPLHF. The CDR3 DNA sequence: TGTGCCAGCAGCGATTTCGCTGGAAATTCACCCCTCCACTTT. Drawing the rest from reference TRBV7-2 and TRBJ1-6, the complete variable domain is GAGVSQSPSNKVTEKGKDVELRCDPISGHTALYWYRQSLGQGLEFLIYFQGNSAPDKSGLPSDRFSAERTGGSVSTLTIQRTQQEDSAVYLCASSDFAGNSPLHFGNGTRLTVT.

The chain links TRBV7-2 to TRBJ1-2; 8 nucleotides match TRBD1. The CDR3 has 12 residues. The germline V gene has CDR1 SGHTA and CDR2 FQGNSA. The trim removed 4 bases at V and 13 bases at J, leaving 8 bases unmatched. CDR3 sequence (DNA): TGTGCCAGCAGCTCTTATCAGGGGGCTAGCACCTTC. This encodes CASSSYQGASTF.

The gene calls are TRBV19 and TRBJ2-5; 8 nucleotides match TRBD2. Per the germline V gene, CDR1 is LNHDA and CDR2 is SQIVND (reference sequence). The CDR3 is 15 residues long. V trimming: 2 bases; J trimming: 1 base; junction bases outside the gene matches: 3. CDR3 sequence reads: CASSISGGSQETQYF. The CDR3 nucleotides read TGTGCCAGTAGTATAAGCGGGGGTAGCCAAGAGACCCAGTACTTC.

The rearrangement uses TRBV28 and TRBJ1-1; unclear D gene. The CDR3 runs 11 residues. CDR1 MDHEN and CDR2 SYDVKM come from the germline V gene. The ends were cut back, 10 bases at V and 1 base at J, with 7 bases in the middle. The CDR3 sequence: CATVQNTEAFF. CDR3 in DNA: TGTGCCACAGTTCAGAACACTGAAGCTTTCTTT.

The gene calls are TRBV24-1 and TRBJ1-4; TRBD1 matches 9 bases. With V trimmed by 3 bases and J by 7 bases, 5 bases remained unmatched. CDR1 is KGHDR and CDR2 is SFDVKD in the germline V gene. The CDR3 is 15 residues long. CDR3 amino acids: CATSDPGTGTEKLFF. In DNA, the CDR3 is TGTGCCACCAGTGATCCCGGGACAGGGACTGAAAAACTGTTTTTT.